This T cell receptor (beta chain) was found in a study of T cells of healthy individuals. TCRdb recomputed calls from the 5' RACE reads with MiXCR, one row per CDR3 protein. The sample records about 41,000 distinct CDR3 sequences, 4% to 5.5% being singletons. The V and J ends lost 6 bases and 3 bases respectively, with 11 bases between them. Germline assignment: CDR1 LNHDA and CDR2 SQIVND (reference sequence). The CDR3 length is 13 residues. This clonotype was seen a handful of times. The rearrangement uses TRBV19 and TRBJ2-5; D may match TRBD1 or TRBD2 (5 bases each). The TCR originated in a human donor in good health. The CDR3: CASSRGREETQYF. The CDR3 nucleotides read TGTGCCAGTAGCCGGGGACGGGAAGAGACCCAGTACTTC. Full variable domain (outside the CDR3, taken from reference TRBV19 and TRBJ2-5): DGGITQSPKYLFRKEGQNVTLSCEQNLNHDAMYWYRQDPGQGLRLIYYSQIVNDFQKGDIAEGYSVSREKKESFPLTVTSAQKNPTAFYLCASSRGREETQYFGPGTRLLVL.